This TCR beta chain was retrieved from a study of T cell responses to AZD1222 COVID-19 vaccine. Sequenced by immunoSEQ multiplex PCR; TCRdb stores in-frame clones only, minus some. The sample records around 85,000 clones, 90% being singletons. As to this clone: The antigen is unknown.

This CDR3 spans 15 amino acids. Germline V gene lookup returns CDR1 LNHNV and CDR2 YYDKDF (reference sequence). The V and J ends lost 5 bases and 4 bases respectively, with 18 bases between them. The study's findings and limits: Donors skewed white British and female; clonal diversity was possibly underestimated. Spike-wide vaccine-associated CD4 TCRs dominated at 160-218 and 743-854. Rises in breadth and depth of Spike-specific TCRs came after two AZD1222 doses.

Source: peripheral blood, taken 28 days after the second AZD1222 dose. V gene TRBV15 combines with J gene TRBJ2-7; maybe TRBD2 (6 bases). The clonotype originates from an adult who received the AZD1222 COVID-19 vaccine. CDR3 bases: TGTGCCACCAGCGCGGGACGGTTCCGATTATACGAGCAGTACTTC. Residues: CATSAGRFRLYEQYF.